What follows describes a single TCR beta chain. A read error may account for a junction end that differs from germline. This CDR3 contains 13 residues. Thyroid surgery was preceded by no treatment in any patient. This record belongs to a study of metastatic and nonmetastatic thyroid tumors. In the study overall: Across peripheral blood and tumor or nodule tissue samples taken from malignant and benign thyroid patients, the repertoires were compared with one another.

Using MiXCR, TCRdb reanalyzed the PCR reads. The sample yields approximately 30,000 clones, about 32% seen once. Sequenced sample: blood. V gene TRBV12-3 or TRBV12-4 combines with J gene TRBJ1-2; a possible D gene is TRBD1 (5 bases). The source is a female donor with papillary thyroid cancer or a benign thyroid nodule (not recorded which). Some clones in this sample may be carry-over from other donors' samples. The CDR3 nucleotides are TGTGCCAGCAGCTCCGACAGTAACTATTGCTACACCTTC. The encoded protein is CASSSDSNYCYTF.